This T cell receptor (beta chain) was obtained from a study of regulatory T cells in long-lasting Graves disease. Study outcomes and limitations: Persistent patients shared fewer than 3,500 public clonotypes among themselves. Newly diagnosed patients shared fewer, at about a thousand.

Assembly of TCR beta libraries relied on iRepertoire HTBI primers together with Arm-PCR of CDR3 regions. TCRdb reprocessed the multiplex PCR reads via MiXCR and lists one record per CDR3 protein. The sample contains roughly 520,000 distinct CDR3 sequences, about 12% of which appear only once. This clonotype showed up just a few times. The antigen is unknown. As to time point: newly diagnosed GD, antithyroid drugs for less than 3 months. Construction of the TCR library relied on RNA isolated from PBMCs. These sequences were also reported in another study, on T cells in Graves' hyperthyroidism and ophthalmopathy.

The TCR was taken from a woman aged 25 to 39 with Graves disease. The sequencing here drew on peripheral blood mononuclear cells (PBMCs), taken at new diagnosis, from a patient treated with antithyroid drugs.

The chain's CDR3 is CSAARGGDTEAFF. The CDR3 bases are TGCAGTGCTGCGAGGGGGGGGGACACTGAAGCTTTCTTT. V usage is TRBV20-1 and J usage is TRBJ1-1; the D gene is possibly TRBD1 (6 bases). The CDR3 runs 13 residues. Trimming cost V 5 bases and J 3 bases, with 13 bases left between them. In germline, CDR1 is DFQATT, CDR2 SNEGSKA (reference sequence).